A selection of T cell receptor beta chains follows, all from one sample in a study of T cell repertoires in cytomegalovirus infection. TCRdb used MiXCR to reprocess the reads, holding one entry per CDR3 protein. In the table there are about 440,000 distinct CDR3 sequences, roughly 30% of which are singletons. Input material: PBMCs. These TCRs come from a human donor in good health (CMV status not recorded). Some clones in this sample may be carry-over from other donors' samples. Both conserved end residues are part of each CDR3. Fields, in order: V gene, clone size, J gene, D gene, CDR3 protein, CDR3 DNA. D genes are given only for firm matches. Only part of the rows carry a size: once, few, many, or a class if the clone is expanded.

TRBV6-9	.	TRBJ1-1	TRBD1	CSSSHSDRGRNTEAFF	TGTTCCAGCAGTCATTCGGACAGGGGGCGGAACACTGAAGCTTTCTTT
TRBV12-3/TRBV12-4	few	TRBJ2-3	.	CASSLMAGAGTDTQYF	TGTGCCAGCAGTTTAATGGCAGGGGCTGGCACAGATACGCAGTATTTT
TRBV12-3/TRBV12-4	.	TRBJ1-1	.	CASRLYGNTMNTEALF	TGTGCCAGCAGGTTGTATGGCAATACCATGAACACTGAAGCTTTATTT
TRBV7-2	few	TRBJ1-6	.	CASSWAREPPLHF	TGTGCCAGCAGCTGGGCTAGGGAGCCACCCCTCCACTTT
TRBV7-6	many	TRBJ1-4	.	CASSTPTEKLFF	TGTGCCAGCAGCACCCCTACCGAAAAACTGTTTTTT
TRBV7-9	many	TRBJ1-1	.	CASSLGAGADTEAFF	TGTGCCAGCAGCTTAGGTGCAGGGGCTGACACTGAAGCTTTCTTT
TRBV20-1	.	TRBJ1-6	TRBD1	CSTLRTGRTLDSPLHF	TGCAGTACATTGCGGACAGGGCGCACCCTTGATTCACCCCTCCACTTT
TRBV5-8	.	TRBJ2-2	.	CASSHSPPINTGELFF	TGTGCCAGCAGCCACTCGCCCCCAATAAACACCGGGGAGCTGTTTTTT
TRBV28	few	TRBJ2-5	.	CASRDEGEQYF	TGTGCCAGCAGGGACGAGGGCGAACAGTACTTC
TRBV11-2	.	TRBJ2-1	.	CASSSRLEQFF	TGTGCCAGCAGTTCCCGACTTGAGCAGTTCTTC
TRBV20-1	.	TRBJ2-1	TRBD2	CSAIAGGTPSYNEQFF	TGCAGTGCTATTGCGGGGGGGACGCCCTCCTACAATGAGCAGTTCTTC
TRBV4-2	few	TRBJ1-5	.	CASSQGGRNDQPQHF	TGTGCCAGCAGCCAAGGAGGGAGGAACGATCAGCCCCAGCATTTT
TRBV7-9	few	TRBJ2-7	TRBD1	CASSSRTGNLNEQYF	TGTGCCAGCAGCTCCCGGACAGGGAATCTCAACGAGCAGTACTTC
TRBV7-4	.	TRBJ2-7	.	CASSLVSGFAYEQYF	TGTGCCAGCAGCTTAGTATCAGGGTTCGCCTACGAGCAGTACTTC
TRBV4-2	many	TRBJ1-1	.	CASSPPREIGRRNTEAFF	TGTGCCAGCAGCCCACCCCGCGAGATAGGGCGTAGGAACACTGAAGCTTTCTTT
TRBV7-8	many	TRBJ2-2	.	CASSLGQLLTSGELFF	TGTGCCAGCAGCTTAGGGCAGCTCTTAACCAGCGGGGAGCTGTTTTTT
TRBV6-4	few	TRBJ1-2	.	CASSYYRAHYTF	TGTGCCAGCTCCTATTACAGGGCACACTACACCTTC
TRBV20-1	.	TRBJ2-1	TRBD2	CSARDLYTSGDHNEQFF	TGCAGTGCTAGAGATTTGTACACTAGCGGGGACCACAATGAGCAGTTCTTC
TRBV4-1	few	TRBJ1-6	.	CASSQVGIPPLHF	TGCGCCAGCAGCCAAGTAGGAATTCCACCCCTCCACTTT
TRBV5-6	.	TRBJ1-2	TRBD1	CASNTGTGFGGYNF	TGTGCCAGCAATACCGGGACAGGCTTCGGTGGCTACAACTTC
TRBV12-3/TRBV12-4	many	TRBJ2-3	.	CASSLKLQSDTQYF	TGTGCCAGCAGCCTGAAATTGCAGTCTGATACGCAGTATTTT
TRBV5-5	.	TRBJ1-2	TRBD1	CASSLRDRTNYGYTF	TGTGCCAGCAGCTTGAGGGACAGAACTAACTATGGCTACACCTTC
TRBV4-1	few	TRBJ2-1	TRBD1	CASSQDRSTGKFF	TGCGCCAGCAGCCAAGATAGGTCGACAGGGAAGTTCTTC
TRBV5-1	few	TRBJ2-7	.	CASSVLRFSYEQYF	TGCGCCAGCAGCGTACTACGATTCTCCTACGAGCAGTACTTC
TRBV5-1	.	TRBJ2-1	TRBD2	CASSPPGGGEHEQFF	TGCGCCAGCAGCCCTCCCGGCGGGGGGGAACATGAGCAGTTCTTC
TRBV4-1	few	TRBJ1-1	.	CASSQEVGDFLNTEAFF	TGCGCCAGCAGCCAAGAGGTCGGGGATTTCCTGAACACTGAAGCTTTCTTT